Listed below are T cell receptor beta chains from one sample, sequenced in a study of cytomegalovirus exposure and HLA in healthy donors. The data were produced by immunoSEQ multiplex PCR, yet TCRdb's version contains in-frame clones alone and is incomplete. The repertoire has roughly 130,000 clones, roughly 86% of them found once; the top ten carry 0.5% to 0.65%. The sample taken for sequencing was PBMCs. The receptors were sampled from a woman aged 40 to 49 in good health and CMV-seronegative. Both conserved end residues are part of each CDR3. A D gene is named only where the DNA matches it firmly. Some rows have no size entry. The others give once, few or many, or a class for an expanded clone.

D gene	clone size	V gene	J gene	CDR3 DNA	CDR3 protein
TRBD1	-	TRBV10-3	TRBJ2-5	TGTGCCATCAGTGAGTCGACAGGGGAAGAGACCCAGTACTTC	CAISESTGEETQYF
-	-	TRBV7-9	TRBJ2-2	TGTGCCAGCAGCTCCAGGGAAACCGGGGAGCTGTTTTTT	CASSSRETGELFF
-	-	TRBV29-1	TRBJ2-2	TGCAGCGTTGGCTGGGGCGCGAACACCGGGGAGCTGTTTTTT	CSVGWGANTGELFF
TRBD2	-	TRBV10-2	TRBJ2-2	TGCGCCAGCAGTGAGCCCTCGGGGGGCACCGGGGAGCTGTTTTTT	CASSEPSGGTGELFF
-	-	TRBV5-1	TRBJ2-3	TGCGCCAGCAGCTTGCCGGCAGATACGCAGTATTTT	CASSLPADTQYF
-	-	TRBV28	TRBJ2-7	TGTGCCAGCAGTCAGCGGGCGACCTACTACGAGCAGTACTTC	CASSQRATYYEQYF
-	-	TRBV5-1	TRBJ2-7	TGCGCCAGCAGCTTGCCTCAAACGGACGAGCAGTACTTC	CASSLPQTDEQYF
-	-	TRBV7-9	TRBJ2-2	TGTGCCAGCAGACAGGACACGAACACCGGGGAGCTGTTTTTT	CASRQDTNTGELFF
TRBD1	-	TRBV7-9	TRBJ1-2	TGTTCCAGCAGCTCTGGGGCCACAGGGGGCTCAGATGGCTACACCTTC	CSSSSGATGGSDGYTF
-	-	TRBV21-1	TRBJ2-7	TGTGCCAGCAGCAAAGCCGCTAGCCGAAGCTCCTACGAGCAGTACTTC	CASSKAASRSSYEQYF
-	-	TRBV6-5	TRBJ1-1	TGTGCCAGCAGTTACAATTTCGGGTCACTGAACACTGAAGCTTTCTTT	CASSYNFGSLNTEAFF
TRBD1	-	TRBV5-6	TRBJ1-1	TGTGCCAGCAGCTGGGACAGGAACACTGAAGCTTTCTTT	CASSWDRNTEAFF
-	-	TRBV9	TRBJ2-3	TGTGCCAGCAGCGTAGTCGGGAACACAGATACGCAGTATTTT	CASSVVGNTDTQYF
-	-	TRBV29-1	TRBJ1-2	TGCAGCGTTAGACCAGGGGCCCGGTTGGGCTACACCTTC	CSVRPGARLGYTF
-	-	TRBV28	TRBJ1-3	TGTGCCAGCAGTCCCCCGGGGCGGGGGGGAAACACCATATATTTT	CASSPPGRGGNTIYF
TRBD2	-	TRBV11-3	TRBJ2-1	TGTGCCAGCAGCTTACGCCTAGCGGGCCAATACAATGAGCAGTTCTTC	CASSLRLAGQYNEQFF
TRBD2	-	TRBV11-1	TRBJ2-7	TGTGCCAGCGGGACTAGCGGGAGTTCTTTTTACGAGCAGTACTTC	CASGTSGSSFYEQYF
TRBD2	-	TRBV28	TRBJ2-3	TGTGCCAGCAGCTACGGACTAGTTGATACGCAGTATTTT	CASSYGLVDTQYF
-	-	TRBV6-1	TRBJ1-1	TGTGCCAGCAGTGGGAGTGGCACTGAAGCTTTCTTT	CASSGSGTEAFF
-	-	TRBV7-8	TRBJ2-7	TGTGCCAGCAGCTTCTTAGAATCCTACGAGCAGTACTTC	CASSFLESYEQYF
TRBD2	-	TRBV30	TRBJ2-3	TGTGCCTCCAGCGGGAGGGCCGGGGATACGCAGTATTTT	CASSGRAGDTQYF
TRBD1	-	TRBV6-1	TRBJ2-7	TGTGCCAGCAGTGAAGTGTCGACAGGGGGTAACGAGCAGTACTTC	CASSEVSTGGNEQYF
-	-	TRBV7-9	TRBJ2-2	TGTGCCAGCAGCCCGATCGGTGGGGGGAGTACCGGGGAGCTGTTTTTT	CASSPIGGGSTGELFF
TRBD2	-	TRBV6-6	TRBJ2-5	TGTGCCAGCGGGGAGCGGGACCACCAAGAGACCCAGTACTTC	CASGERDHQETQYF
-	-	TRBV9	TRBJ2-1	TGTGCCAGCAGCCCCAACAATGAGCAGTTCTTC	CASSPNNEQFF
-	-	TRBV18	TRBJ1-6	TGTGCCAGCTCACCACGAGAAGTTTCACCCCTCCACTTT	CASSPREVSPLHF
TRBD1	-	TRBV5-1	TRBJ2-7	TGCGCCAGCAGCTTGCCGACAGGGTTCGGTGAGCAGTACTTC	CASSLPTGFGEQYF
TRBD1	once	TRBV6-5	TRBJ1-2	TGTGCCAGCAGATCCACAGGGGGCCATAATGGCTACACCTTC	CASRSTGGHNGYTF